The present T cell receptor (beta chain) was sequenced within a study of blood T cells in healthy people across ages (dated by TCRdb to the mid-2010s). Broadly, across the study: Template switching captured roughly one uniquely barcoded TCR beta cDNA molecule per two T cells in model experiments. To track age-related changes in TCR beta repertoire diversity, the study relied on deep sequencing normalized with unique cDNA molecular identifiers. The donors were split into four age groups: young (average 16 years), middle-aged (39), aged (roughly 65) and long-lived (over 75). Donors of different ages were randomly distributed across sequencing lanes to avoid experimental bias. The study analyzed two additional independent replicas of 1 million unique cDNA reads from the same blood draw for two donors, one aged 18 to 30 and one aged 80 or older. Broad study findings and their caveats: Because donor CMV infection status was unknown, age-related changes in expanded clonotypes were potentially confounded. Since profiling was done on bulk unsorted PBMCs, naive and antigen-experienced compartments could not be conclusively compared. Compared with the aged group, more naive CD4+ T cells, fewer expanded clones and increased TCR diversity were shown by the long-lived group, suggesting age selection. Estimates of total diversity based on one million sequenced T cells were regarded as lower bounds and as underestimates. Observed TCR beta diversity per million T cells fell roughly linearly with age, and a significant reduction was already apparent by age approximately 41. The percentage of naive T cells measured by flow cytometry correlated strongly with observed TCR beta diversity.

This clonotype showed up just a few times. There is no known antigen for this receptor. Base qualities are not at hand, and no much larger clone is one base apart. The donors were roughly 39 Caucasian individuals from Russia, aged roughly 6 to 95 years, who were systemically healthy. About 10 milliliters of peripheral blood were drawn from each donor into EDTA-treated Vacutainer tubes. Ficoll-Paque density-gradient centrifugation was used to isolate PBMCs, with at least 7 million obtained per sample. Total RNA was extracted from PBMCs with Trizol reagent, with at least 5 micrograms obtained per sample. Naive CD45RAhigh/CD27high T cell percentages were measured by flow cytometry on a PBMC aliquot from every donor. The CDR3 covers 14 residues, taking in both the cysteine and the phenylalanine. Kept here is only the CDR3 DNA, which spans 42 bases and is read in frame from base 1. CDR1 is given as SGHDT and CDR2 as YYEEEE, both from the germline V gene. V is reduced by 4 bases and J by 6 bases, leaving a spacing of 17 bases between them.

Libraries were constructed by 5' RACE. Sequencing was performed on an Illumina HiSeq 2500. A second PCR of roughly 6 to 12 cycles was run with a J-beta primer mix and a sample-barcoded 5' primer. A unique molecular identifier was introduced onto each TCR beta cDNA molecule by a template-switch 5' adaptor carrying 12 random nucleotides. At least 2.5 million CDR3-containing paired-end reads were obtained from each sample. All of the RNA was converted into first-strand cDNA using the Mint cDNA synthesis kit, with a TRBC-specific oligonucleotide serving as the primer. After uracil-DNA glycosylase treatment, a first 18-cycle PCR used universal primers M1SS and BC2_uni_R on all cDNA. As for the authors' bioinformatics: For normalization, 1 million high-quality reads were randomly selected from each sample, with every read carrying a distinct molecular identifier. Instead of being binned into consensus sequences, reads with shared molecular identifiers were discarded. MiTCR, set to a Q25 quality threshold and the strictest error-elimination algorithm, was used for CDR3 identification, clonotype clustering and error correction. Lower-bound total TCR beta diversity was estimated with a nonparametric unseen species model using Euler transformation. TCRdb reanalyzed the raw reads on its own, using fastp at Q25 for trimming and MiXCR for clone calling, and kept in-frame beta chains. CDR3 protein sequences are deduplicated, and each keeps its most common genes and DNA. The V and J calls shown here were made by TCRdb, not taken from the authors' results. This sample is represented by approximately 770,000 distinct CDR3 sequences; roughly 64% of them were singletons. Roughly 20% of the sample is held by the ten biggest clonotypes.

Source material: blood. The receptor chain draws on TRBV5-6 and TRBJ2-7; the D segment could be TRBD1, given 6 matching bases. The TCR originated in a young man in good health. The CDR3 amino acid sequence is: CASSLPGDSGEQYF. Here is the DNA: TGTGCCAGCAGCCTCCCAGGGGATAGTGGCGAGCAGTACTTC.